One and the same sample provided the 2 T cell receptor beta chains below, sequenced in a study of T cell responses to AZD1222 COVID-19 vaccine. Clones were read by immunoSEQ multiplex PCR, and TCRdb kept only the in-frame ones, dropping some. Among roughly 170,000 clones listed, around 87% were seen once. Sequences were derived from peripheral blood, sampled on day 0 of AZD1222 vaccination. These receptors originate from an adult in good health.

A few counts support this clone. This chain links TRBV19 with TRBJ2-7; D is uncertain. Germline V CDR1 and CDR2: LNHDA, SQIVND (reference sequence). The germline V and J ends were trimmed by 7 bases and 3 bases, with 16 bases remaining between them. This CDR3 comprises 14 residues. DNA for the CDR3: TGTGCCAGTACCCCGGCTGGGCGAGGCTACGAGCAGTACTTC. Translation: CASTPAGRGYEQYF.

V gene TRBV19 combines with J gene TRBJ2-1; TRBD2 agrees at 9 bases. The CDR3 contains 13 residues. The V segment lost 7 bases and the J segment 6 bases; nucleotides outside the gene matches: 4. CDR1 and CDR2 from the germline V gene are LNHDA and SQIVND (reference sequence). The CDR3 DNA reads as TGTGCCAGTATGGCGGGAGGGGCCAATGAGCAGTTCTTC. Encoded protein: CASMAGGANEQFF.